Here is one T cell receptor beta chain with its context. Its antigen remains unknown. This entry belongs to a study of T cell repertoires in cytomegalovirus infection. V was pared by 1 base and J by 3 bases, with 8 bases between. Germline V gene lookup returns CDR1 SGHRS and CDR2 YFSETQ. The CDR3 length is 13 residues. MiXCR was run by TCRdb on the reads, yielding one entry per CDR3 protein. The sample holds hundreds of thousands of distinct CDR3 sequences, over 25% seen once. Source: cultured CD8+ T cells from PBMCs, taken from culture after CMV antigen stimulation. The chain recombines TRBV5-1 with TRBJ2-7, with D perhaps TRBD1 (6 bases). This receptor was identified in a human donor in good health (CMV status not recorded). Some clones in this sample may be carry-over from other donors' samples. This chain's CDR3 is CASSLRDNYEQYF. The CDR3, as DNA: TGCGCCAGCAGCTTGCGGGACAACTACGAGCAGTACTTC.